Listed below are T cell receptor beta chains from one sample, sequenced in a study of early stage breast cancer tumors. Only in-frame clones appear in the TCRdb table, and some are missing; sequencing was by immunoSEQ multiplex PCR. The sample includes roughly 58,000 clones, around nine tenths of them seen just once. Sequenced: blood. These receptors were collected from a person between 65 and 79 years old with breast cancer. CDR3s include the opening cysteine and the closing phenylalanine or tryptophan. Fields, in order: clone size, V gene, J gene, D gene, CDR3 DNA, CDR3 protein. A D gene is named only where the DNA matches it firmly. Some rows have no size entry. The others give once, few or many, or a class for an expanded clone.

once	TRBV7-2	TRBJ1-2	TRBD1	TGTGCCAGCAGTATACAGGGGGCGCGTTATGGCTACACCTTC	CASSIQGARYGYTF
NA	TRBV13	TRBJ1-1	NA	TGTGCCAGCAGCTTAGTTGGCTACACTGAAGCTTTCTTT	CASSLVGYTEAFF
few	TRBV7-8	TRBJ1-6	NA	TGTGCCAGCAGCTTAGGGGCCGACCCTTATAATTCACCCCTCCACTTT	CASSLGADPYNSPLHF
NA	TRBV19	TRBJ1-3	NA	TGTGCCAGTTTTCTCCGACGGAGCAGCTCTGGAAACACCATATATTTT	CASFLRRSSSGNTIYF
NA	TRBV5-1	TRBJ2-5	TRBD1	TGCGCCAGCAGCCCGGACAGGAACGAAGGGGCCCAGTACTTC	CASSPDRNEGAQYF
NA	TRBV27	TRBJ1-5	NA	TGTGCCAGCAGTCAACAGGGCTTCGGCAATCAGCCCCAGCATTTT	CASSQQGFGNQPQHF
NA	TRBV28	TRBJ2-3	TRBD1	TGTGCCACCCGACAGGGTTCAGGTACGCAGTATTTT	CATRQGSGTQYF
NA	TRBV5-5	TRBJ1-1	TRBD1	TGTGCCAGCAACCCTCTTGACAGGGACACTGAAGCTTTCTTT	CASNPLDRDTEAFF
NA	TRBV5-4	TRBJ2-1	NA	TGTGCCAGCAGCTCAGGGTCAACTTTAACCTTTAATGAGCAGTTCTTC	CASSSGSTLTFNEQFF
NA	TRBV10-3	TRBJ1-2	NA	TGTGCCATCAGTGGGGAGGTTCGTAATGGCTACACCTTC	CAISGEVRNGYTF
NA	TRBV18	TRBJ2-7	TRBD2	TGTGCCAGCTCAGGGGGGGACGGACGCAACGAGCAGTACTTC	CASSGGDGRNEQYF
NA	TRBV14	TRBJ2-7	TRBD1	TGTGCCAGCAGGAAACAGGGGGCGGGCGAGCAGTACTTC	CASRKQGAGEQYF
once	TRBV6-5	TRBJ2-3	TRBD2	TGTGCCAGCAGTCACACTAGCGGGGGGGCGGATACGCAGTATTTT	CASSHTSGGADTQYF
NA	TRBV6-1	TRBJ2-1	NA	TGTGCCAGCAGTGACGGGACAACAAACCGGGAGCAGTTCTTC	CASSDGTTNREQFF
NA	TRBV28	TRBJ1-5	NA	TGTGCCAGCAGTTCGGGGGGTCCCAACCAGCCCCAGCATTTT	CASSSGGPNQPQHF
NA	TRBV4-3	TRBJ2-7	NA	TGCGCCAGCAGCCAAGATAGAGGCAACTCCTACGAGCAGTACTTC	CASSQDRGNSYEQYF
NA	TRBV5-6	TRBJ1-2	NA	TGTGCCAGCAGCTTGGTCAGGGGAAACTATGGCTACACCTTC	CASSLVRGNYGYTF
NA	TRBV29-1	TRBJ1-1	NA	TGCAGCGTTGTACTATGGGGGGACACTGAAGCTTTCTTT	CSVVLWGDTEAFF
few	TRBV29-1	TRBJ1-2	NA	TGCAGCGCCTCAATAGACTATGGCTACACCTTC	CSASIDYGYTF
few	TRBV27	TRBJ2-1	TRBD2	TGTGCCAGCAGGACTAGCGGCTCCTACAATGAGCAGTTCTTC	CASRTSGSYNEQFF
NA	TRBV7-3	TRBJ1-3	NA	TGTGCCAGCAGCTTAACGGGGGGTTTCTCTGGAAACACCATATATTTT	CASSLTGGFSGNTIYF
NA	TRBV29-1	TRBJ2-7	TRBD2	TGCAGCGCCGGGGGGACGGGAGGATACGAGCAGTACTTC	CSAGGTGGYEQYF
NA	TRBV5-1	TRBJ2-7	TRBD1	TGCGCCAGCAGCCTGGGACAGGGCCCCTACGAGCAGTACTTC	CASSLGQGPYEQYF
NA	TRBV6-5	TRBJ1-6	NA	TGTGCCAGCAGTTACCGCGGCCTTAATTCACCCCTCCACTTT	CASSYRGLNSPLHF
NA	TRBV7-8	TRBJ2-5	NA	TGTGCCAGCAGCTTAGAGGGTGGCAGGGCCCAAGAGACCCAGTACTTC	CASSLEGGRAQETQYF
NA	TRBV18	TRBJ2-7	NA	TGTGCCAGCTCTCTCGGGAATAACTACGAGCAGTACTTC	CASSLGNNYEQYF